This T cell receptor (beta chain) came from a study of CD8 T cells in ankylosing spondylitis. Study-level points and caveats: Disease-linked clones bore a CD8+ phenotype and were relatively rare in peripheral blood.

A quantitative 5'-RACE method, one with molecular barcodes, was used to make TCR beta libraries. MiXCR, run by TCRdb on the 5' RACE reads, gives a single entry per CDR3 protein. Among around 120,000 distinct CDR3 sequences listed, roughly an eighth were seen once. This clonotype was counted a few times. Antigen specificity is unknown. The germline V gene encodes CDR1 SGHRS and CDR2 YFSETQ. The CDR3 is 16 amino acids. V lost 4 bases and J 0 bases, leaving 17 bases between the germline ends. Sequenced material: blood, either unsorted or a sorted T cell fraction (not recorded which). This chain uses TRBV5-1 with TRBJ2-7; D might be TRBD2 (6 bases). The receptor's source is a female donor with ankylosing spondylitis or in good health (not recorded which). The CDR3 protein is CASSPGRLVSSYEQYF. In nucleotides, the CDR3 is TGCGCCAGCAGCCCGGGGAGACTAGTTTCCTCCTACGAGCAGTACTTC.